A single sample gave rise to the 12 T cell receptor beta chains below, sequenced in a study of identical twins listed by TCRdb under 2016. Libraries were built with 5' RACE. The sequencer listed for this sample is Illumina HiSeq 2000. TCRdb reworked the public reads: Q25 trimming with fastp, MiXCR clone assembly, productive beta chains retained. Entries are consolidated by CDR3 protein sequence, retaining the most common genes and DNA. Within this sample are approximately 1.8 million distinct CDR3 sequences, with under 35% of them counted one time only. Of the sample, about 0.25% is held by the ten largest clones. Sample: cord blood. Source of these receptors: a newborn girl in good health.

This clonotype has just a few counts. The CDR3 spells CASSDLARTDTQYF. The CDR3 bases are TGTGCCAGCAGCGACCTAGCCCGCACAGATACGCAGTATTTT. V usage is TRBV6-5 and J usage is TRBJ2-3; D may be TRBD2 (5 bases). This CDR3 has 14 amino acids. Germline-derived CDR1 and CDR2 are MNHEY and SVGAGI. V was pared by 6 bases and J by 1 base, with 11 bases between.

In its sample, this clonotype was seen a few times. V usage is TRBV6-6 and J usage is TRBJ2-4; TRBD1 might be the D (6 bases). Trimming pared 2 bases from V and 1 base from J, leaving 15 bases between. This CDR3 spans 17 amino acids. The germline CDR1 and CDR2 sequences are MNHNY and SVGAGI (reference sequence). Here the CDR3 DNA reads TGTGCCAGCAGTTACGGGAAGGGGGATAAGGCCAAAAACATTCAGTACTTC. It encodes CASSYGKGDKAKNIQYF.

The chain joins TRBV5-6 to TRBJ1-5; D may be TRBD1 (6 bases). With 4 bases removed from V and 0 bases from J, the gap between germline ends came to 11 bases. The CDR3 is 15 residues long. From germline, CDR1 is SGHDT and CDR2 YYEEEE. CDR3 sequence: CASSRGDISNQPQHF. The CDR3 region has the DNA TGTGCCAGCAGCCGCGGGGACATTAGCAATCAGCCCCAGCATTTT.

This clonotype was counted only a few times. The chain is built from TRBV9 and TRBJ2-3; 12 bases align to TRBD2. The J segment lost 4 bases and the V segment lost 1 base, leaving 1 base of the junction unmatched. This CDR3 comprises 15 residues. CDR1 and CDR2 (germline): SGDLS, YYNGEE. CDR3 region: CASSVLAGGPDTQYF. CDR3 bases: TGTGCCAGCAGCGTACTAGCGGGGGGGCCAGATACGCAGTATTTT.

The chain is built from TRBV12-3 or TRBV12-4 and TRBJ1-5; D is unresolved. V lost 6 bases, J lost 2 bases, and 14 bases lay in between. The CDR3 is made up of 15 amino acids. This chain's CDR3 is CASRMTAVGNQPQHF. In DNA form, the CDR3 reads TGTGCCAGCAGAATGACGGCGGTAGGCAATCAGCCCCAGCATTTT.

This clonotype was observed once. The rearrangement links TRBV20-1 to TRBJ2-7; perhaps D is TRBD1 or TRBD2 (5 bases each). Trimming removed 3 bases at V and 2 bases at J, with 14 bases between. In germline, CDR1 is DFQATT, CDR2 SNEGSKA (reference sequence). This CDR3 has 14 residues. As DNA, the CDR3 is TGCAGTGCTAGCGACGGGGACCTTCCCTACGAGCAGTACTTC. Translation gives CSASDGDLPYEQYF.

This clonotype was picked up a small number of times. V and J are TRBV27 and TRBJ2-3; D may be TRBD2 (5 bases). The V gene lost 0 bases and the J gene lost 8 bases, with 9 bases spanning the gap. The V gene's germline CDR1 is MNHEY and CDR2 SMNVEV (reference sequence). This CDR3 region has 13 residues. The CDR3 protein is CASSLSPEATQYF. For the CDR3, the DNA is TGTGCCAGCAGTTTATCTCCGGAGGCTACGCAGTATTTT.

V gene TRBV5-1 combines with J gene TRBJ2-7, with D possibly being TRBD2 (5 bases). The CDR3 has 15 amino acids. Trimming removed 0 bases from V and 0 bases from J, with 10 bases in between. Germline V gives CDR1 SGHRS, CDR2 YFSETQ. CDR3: CASSLVSGYSYEQYF. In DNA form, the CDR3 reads TGCGCCAGCAGCTTGGTTTCGGGGTACTCCTACGAGCAGTACTTC.

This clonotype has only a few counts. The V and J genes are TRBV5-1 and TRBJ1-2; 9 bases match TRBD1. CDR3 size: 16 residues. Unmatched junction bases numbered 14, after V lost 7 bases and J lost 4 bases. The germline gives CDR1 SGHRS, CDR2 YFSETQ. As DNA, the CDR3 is TGCGCCAGCGGAGAGGAACAGGGGGCCTTCGGCTATGGCTACACCTTC. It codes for CASGEEQGAFGYGYTF.

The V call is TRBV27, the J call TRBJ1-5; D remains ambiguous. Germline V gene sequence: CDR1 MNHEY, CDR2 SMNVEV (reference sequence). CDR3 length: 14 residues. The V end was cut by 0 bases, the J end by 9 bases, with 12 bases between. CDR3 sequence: CASSLSAYARPQHF. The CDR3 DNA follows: TGTGCCAGCAGTTTATCCGCTTATGCTAGGCCCCAGCATTTT.

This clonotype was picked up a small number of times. CDR3 DNA: TGTGCCAGCAGTACTCACGGCGGCACTGAAGCTTTCTTT. Translated, it gives CASSTHGGTEAFF. V is TRBV6-4 and J is TRBJ1-1; D ambiguous. V was cut by 5 bases and J by 4 bases, with 11 bases left in between. Germline lookup yields CDR1 MRHNA and CDR2 SNTAGT. CDR3 length: 13 amino acids.

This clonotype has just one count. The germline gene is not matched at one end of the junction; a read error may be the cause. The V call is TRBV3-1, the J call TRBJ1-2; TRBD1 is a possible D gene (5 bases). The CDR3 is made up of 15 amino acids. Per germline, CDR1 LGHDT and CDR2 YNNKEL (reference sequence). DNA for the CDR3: TGTGCCAGCAGCCGATCCGCGGGGGGTGCATATGGCCACACCTTC. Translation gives CASSRSAGGAYGHTF.